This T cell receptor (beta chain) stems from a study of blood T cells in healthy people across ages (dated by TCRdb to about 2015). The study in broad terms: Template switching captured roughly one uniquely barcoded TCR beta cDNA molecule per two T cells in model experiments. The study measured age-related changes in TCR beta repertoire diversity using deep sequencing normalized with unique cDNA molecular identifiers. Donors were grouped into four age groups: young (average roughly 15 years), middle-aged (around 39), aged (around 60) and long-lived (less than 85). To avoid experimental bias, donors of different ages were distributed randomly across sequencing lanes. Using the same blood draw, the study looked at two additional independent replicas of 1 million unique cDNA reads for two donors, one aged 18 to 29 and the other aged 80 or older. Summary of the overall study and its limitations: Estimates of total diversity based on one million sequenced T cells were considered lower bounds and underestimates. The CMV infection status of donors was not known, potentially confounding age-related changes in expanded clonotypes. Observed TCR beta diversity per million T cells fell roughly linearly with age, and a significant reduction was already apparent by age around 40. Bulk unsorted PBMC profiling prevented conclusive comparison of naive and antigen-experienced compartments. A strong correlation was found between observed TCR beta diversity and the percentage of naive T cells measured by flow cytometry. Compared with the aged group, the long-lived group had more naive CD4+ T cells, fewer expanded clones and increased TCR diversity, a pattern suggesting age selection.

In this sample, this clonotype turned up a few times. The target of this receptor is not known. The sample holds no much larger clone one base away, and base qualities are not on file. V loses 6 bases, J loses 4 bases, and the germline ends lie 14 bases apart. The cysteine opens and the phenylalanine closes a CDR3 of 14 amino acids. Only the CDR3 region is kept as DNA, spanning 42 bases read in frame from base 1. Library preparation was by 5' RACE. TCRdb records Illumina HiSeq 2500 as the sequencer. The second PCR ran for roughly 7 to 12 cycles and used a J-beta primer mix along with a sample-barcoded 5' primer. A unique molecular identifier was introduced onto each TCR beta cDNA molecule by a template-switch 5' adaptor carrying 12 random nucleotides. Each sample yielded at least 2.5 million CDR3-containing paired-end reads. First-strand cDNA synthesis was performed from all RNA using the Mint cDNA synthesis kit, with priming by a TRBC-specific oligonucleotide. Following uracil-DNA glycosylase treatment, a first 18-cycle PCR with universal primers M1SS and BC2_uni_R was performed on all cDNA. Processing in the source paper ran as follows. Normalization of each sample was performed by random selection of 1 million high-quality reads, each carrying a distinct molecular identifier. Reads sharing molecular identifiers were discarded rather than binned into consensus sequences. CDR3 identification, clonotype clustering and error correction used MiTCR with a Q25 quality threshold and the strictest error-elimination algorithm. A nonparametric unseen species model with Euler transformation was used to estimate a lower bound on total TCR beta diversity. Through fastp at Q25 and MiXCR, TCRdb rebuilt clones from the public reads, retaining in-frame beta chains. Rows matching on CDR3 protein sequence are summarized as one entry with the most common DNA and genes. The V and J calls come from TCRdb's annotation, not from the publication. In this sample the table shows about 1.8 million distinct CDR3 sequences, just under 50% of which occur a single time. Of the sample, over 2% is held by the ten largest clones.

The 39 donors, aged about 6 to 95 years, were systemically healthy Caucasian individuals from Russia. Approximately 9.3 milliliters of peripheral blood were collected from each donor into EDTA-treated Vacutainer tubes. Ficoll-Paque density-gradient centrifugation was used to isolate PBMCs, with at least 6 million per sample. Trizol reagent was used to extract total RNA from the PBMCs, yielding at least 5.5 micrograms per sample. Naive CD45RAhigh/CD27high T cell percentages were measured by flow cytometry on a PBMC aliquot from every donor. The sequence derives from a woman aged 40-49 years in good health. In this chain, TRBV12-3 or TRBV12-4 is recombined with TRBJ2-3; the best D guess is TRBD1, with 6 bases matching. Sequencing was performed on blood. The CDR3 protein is CASSPAGESDTQYF. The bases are TGTGCCAGCAGCCCCGCAGGGGAGTCAGATACGCAGTATTTT.